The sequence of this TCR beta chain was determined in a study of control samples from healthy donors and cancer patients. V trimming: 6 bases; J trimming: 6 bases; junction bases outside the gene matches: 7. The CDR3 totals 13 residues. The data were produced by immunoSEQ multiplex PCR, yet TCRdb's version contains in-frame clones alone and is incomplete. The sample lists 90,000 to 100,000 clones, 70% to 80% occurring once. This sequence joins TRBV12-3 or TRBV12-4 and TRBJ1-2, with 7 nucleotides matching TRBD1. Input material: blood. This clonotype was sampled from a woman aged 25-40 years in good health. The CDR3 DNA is TGTGCCAGCAGCCAGGACAGGCCTCATGGCTACACCTTC. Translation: CASSQDRPHGYTF.